This TCR beta chain comes out of a study of identical twins. General study findings and limits: Reduced insertions were recorded for abundant cord blood beta clonotypes, with no such pattern in memory repertoires.

Per germline, CDR1 MNHEY and CDR2 SMNVEV (reference sequence). This CDR3 spans 14 amino acids. V was clipped by 7 bases and J by 5 bases; unmatched bases: 6. TCRdb ran MiXCR on the 5' RACE reads and lists one entry per CDR3 protein. The sample holds 510,000 or so distinct CDR3 sequences, 13% to 15% seen once. The table lists this clonotype with a few counts. Its specificity is unknown. These data are also associated with another study on yellow fever vaccine responses in identical twins. That source adds: Twins reportedly appeared to share part of their vaccine T cell response while keeping part individual.

Sequencing was performed on CD4+ T cells sorted from blood. V and J are TRBV27 and TRBJ2-3; 10 bases fit TRBD2. The sequence came from a woman between 18 and 29 years old in good health. The CDR3: CASMGQREGDTQYF. CDR3 nucleotide sequence: TGTGCCAGCATGGGCCAGCGGGAGGGAGATACGCAGTATTTT.